This T cell receptor beta chain was recovered during a study of T cell repertoires in aging, cancer and after chemotherapy. On the study more broadly: Glioblastoma patients receiving temozolomide-based therapy gave paired samples before and after chemotherapy.

The CDR3 extends over 14 amino acids. V trimming: 4 bases; J trimming: 7 bases; junction bases outside the gene matches: 9. Looked up from germline, CDR1 is SEHNR and CDR2 is FQNEAQ (reference sequence). The template was genomic DNA from peripheral blood, not RNA. On this clonotype itself: Its cognate antigen is unknown.

General study findings and limits: Age-matched healthy donors had significantly more diverse, less clonal blood TCR repertoires than untreated cancer patients.

TRB rearrangements spanning V, D and J were amplified using mixed TRB-A/B primers. TCRdb independently ran MiXCR on the multiplex PCR reads; one entry per CDR3 protein. Of approximately 2,100 distinct CDR3 sequences in the sample, roughly a quarter were seen once. The sequenced sample consisted of blood. The source is a human donor with a solid tumor. The genes are TRBV7-9 and TRBJ1-2, with 7 nucleotides matching TRBD1. CDR3 residues: CASSSGDRVVGYTF. DNA for the CDR3: TGTGCCAGCAGCTCTGGGGACAGAGTCGTTGGCTACACCTTC. The full variable domain, its missing parts supplied by reference TRBV7-9 and TRBJ1-2, is DTGVSQNPRHKITKRGQNVTFRCDPISEHNRLYWYRQTLGQGPEFLTYFQNEAQLEKSRLLSDRFSAERPKGSFSTLEIQRTEQGDSAMYLCASSSGDRVVGYTFGSGTRLTVV.